These 10 T cell receptor beta chains share one sample of origin, sequenced in a study of shared clonotypes between healthy human individuals. Method: immunoSEQ multiplex PCR; TCRdb's copy keeps in-frame clones and lacks some. The sample includes about 230,000 clones, about 65% of them seen just once. The specimen was memory CD4+ T cells sorted from blood. The sample's subset: CD45RA-negative fraction. The receptors originated from a man aged 25 to 40 in good health.

V and J are TRBV27 and TRBJ2-3; D perhaps matches TRBD1 (6 bases). CDR1 MNHEY and CDR2 SMNVEV come from the germline V gene (reference sequence). V gave up 4 bases and J gave up 5 bases, with 13 bases separating them. The CDR3 loop spans 14 amino acids. The CDR3 protein is CASSWVGGEDTQYF. The CDR3 region has the DNA TGTGCCAGCAGTTGGGTAGGGGGTGAAGATACGCAGTATTTT.

The CDR3 coding sequence is TGTGCCAGCTCATCCACGGGGCAGGGAAGGGGCCTTAACACTGAAGCTTTCTTT. Translation gives CASSSTGQGRGLNTEAFF. J is TRBJ1-1 and V is TRBV18, with D possibly being TRBD1 (5 bases). V lost 5 bases and J lost 2, with 24 bases in between. Germline V lookup: CDR1 KGHSH, CDR2 LQKENI. CDR3 size: 18 residues.

The count of this clone is one. The chain couples TRBV7-2 to TRBJ2-1; 8 nucleotides line up with TRBD2. Germline CDR1 and CDR2: SGHTA and FQGNSA. The V and J ends lost 5 bases and 7 bases, in that order; junction bases with no gene match: 4. The CDR3 length is 13 residues. As DNA, the CDR3 is TGTGCCAGCAGCCGAGCGGGAGTTAATGAGCAGTTCTTC. Translated, it gives CASSRAGVNEQFF.

The chain joins TRBV5-3 to TRBJ2-7, with D perhaps TRBD2 (6 bases). TRBV5-3 is recorded as an ORF, its role being uncertain. The CDR3 spans 13 residues. Trimming shortened V by 6 bases and J by 2 bases, and 12 bases separated the two germline ends. CDR3 nucleotides: TGTGCCAGAAAGGAGGGCAGCGCCTACGAGCAGTACTTC. Encoded protein: CARKEGSAYEQYF.

There are a few counts of this clone. V and J are TRBV28 and TRBJ1-2; tentative D call: TRBD1 (5 bases). Trimming removed 4 bases at V and 8 bases at J, with 20 bases between. The germline V gene has CDR1 MDHEN and CDR2 SYDVKM. The CDR3 is made up of 15 amino acids. The CDR3 DNA is TGTGCCAGCAGTTCCCCCGATGGGACCCCGAGGGGCTACACCTTC. Its protein is CASSSPDGTPRGYTF.

The chain links TRBV29-1 to TRBJ2-1; D gene ambiguous. The V gene lost 5 bases and the J gene lost 1 base, with 18 bases spanning the gap. The CDR3 loop spans 16 amino acids. Germline V gene lookup returns CDR1 SQVTM and CDR2 ANQGSEA. The CDR3, as DNA: TGCAGCGTTCACCCGGCGGTCGCGGAGTCCTACAATGAGCAGTTCTTC. Its translation: CSVHPAVAESYNEQFF.

The genes are TRBV7-2 and TRBJ2-3, with D perhaps matching TRBD2 (6 bases). In germline, CDR1 is SGHTA, CDR2 FQGNSA. Deletions cut 2 bases from V and 4 bases from J, with 10 bases between. The CDR3 has 14 amino acids. CDR3 nucleotide sequence: TGTGCCAGCAGCTTATGGACTAACTCAGATACGCAGTATTTT. Residues: CASSLWTNSDTQYF.

The chain has TRBV7-2 and TRBJ1-1; perhaps TRBD1 as D (5 bases). Germline V lookup: CDR1 SGHTA, CDR2 FQGNSA. The CDR3 totals 14 residues. V dropped 3 bases and J dropped 3 bases, with 11 bases sitting between them. Here the CDR3 DNA reads TGTGCCAGCAGCTTCTCGGGGGGGGACACTGAAGCTTTCTTT. Protein product: CASSFSGGDTEAFF. The variable domain in full, completed from reference TRBV7-2 and TRBJ1-1, reads GAGVSQSPSNKVTEKGKDVELRCDPISGHTALYWYRQSLGQGLEFLIYFQGNSAPDKSGLPSDRFSAERTGGSVSTLTIQRTQQEDSAVYLCASSFSGGDTEAFFGQGTRLTVV.

This chain connects TRBV5-8 to TRBJ2-3; D is perhaps TRBD2 (6 bases). With 4 bases removed from V and 6 bases from J, the gap between germline ends came to 15 bases. This CDR3 comprises 14 residues. Germline CDR1 is SGHTS and CDR2 is YDEGEE. CDR3 region: CASSQRRGGDTQYF. The CDR3 nucleotides read TGTGCCAGCAGCCAGCGGAGAGGAGGGGATACGCAGTATTTT.

This chain joins TRBV7-8 and TRBJ2-5; 8 bases are a match to TRBD1. J gave up 5 bases and V 6 bases, and 5 bases lay outside the gene matches. The CDR3 has 13 residues. Germline V gene sequence: CDR1 SGHVS, CDR2 FQNEAQ. CDR3 sequence (DNA): TGTGCCAGCAGTCCAGGGGGCCGGGAGACCCAGTACTTC. This codes for CASSPGGRETQYF.